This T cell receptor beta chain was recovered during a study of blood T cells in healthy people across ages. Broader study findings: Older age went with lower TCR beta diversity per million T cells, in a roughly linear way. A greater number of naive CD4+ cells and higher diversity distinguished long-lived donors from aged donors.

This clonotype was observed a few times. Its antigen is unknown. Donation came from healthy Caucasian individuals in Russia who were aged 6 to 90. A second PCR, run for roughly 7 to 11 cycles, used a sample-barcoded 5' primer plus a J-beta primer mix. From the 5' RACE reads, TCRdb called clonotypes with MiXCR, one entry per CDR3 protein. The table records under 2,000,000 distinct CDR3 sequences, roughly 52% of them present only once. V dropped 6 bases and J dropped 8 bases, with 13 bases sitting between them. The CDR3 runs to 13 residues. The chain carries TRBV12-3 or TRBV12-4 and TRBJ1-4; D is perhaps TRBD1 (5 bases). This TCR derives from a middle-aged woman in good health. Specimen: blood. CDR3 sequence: CASRALRVEKLFF. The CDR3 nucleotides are TGTGCCAGCAGGGCCCTCAGGGTGGAAAAACTGTTTTTT.